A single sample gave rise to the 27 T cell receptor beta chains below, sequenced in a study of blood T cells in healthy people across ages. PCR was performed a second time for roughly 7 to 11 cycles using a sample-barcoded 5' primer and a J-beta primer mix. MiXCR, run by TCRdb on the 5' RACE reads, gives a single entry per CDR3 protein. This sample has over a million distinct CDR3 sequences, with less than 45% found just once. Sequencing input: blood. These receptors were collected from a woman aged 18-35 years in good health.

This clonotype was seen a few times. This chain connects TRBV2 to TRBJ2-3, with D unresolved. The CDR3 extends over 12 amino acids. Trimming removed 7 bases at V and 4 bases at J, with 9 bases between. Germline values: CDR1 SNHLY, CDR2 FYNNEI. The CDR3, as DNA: TGTGCCAGCACAGGAGACTCAGATACGCAGTATTTT. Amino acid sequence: CASTGDSDTQYF.

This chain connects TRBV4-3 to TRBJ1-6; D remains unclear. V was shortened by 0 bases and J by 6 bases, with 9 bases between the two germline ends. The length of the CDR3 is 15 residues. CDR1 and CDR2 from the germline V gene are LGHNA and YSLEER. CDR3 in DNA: TGCGCCAGCAGCCAAGAGATCAGAACTAATTCACCCCTCCACTTT. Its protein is CASSQEIRTNSPLHF.

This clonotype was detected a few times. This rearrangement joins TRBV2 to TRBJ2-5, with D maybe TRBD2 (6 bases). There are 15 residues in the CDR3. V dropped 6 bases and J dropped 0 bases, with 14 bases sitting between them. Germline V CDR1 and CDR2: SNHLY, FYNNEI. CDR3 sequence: CASRAGGTNQETQYF. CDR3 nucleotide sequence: TGTGCCAGCAGGGCGGGCGGGACCAACCAAGAGACCCAGTACTTC.

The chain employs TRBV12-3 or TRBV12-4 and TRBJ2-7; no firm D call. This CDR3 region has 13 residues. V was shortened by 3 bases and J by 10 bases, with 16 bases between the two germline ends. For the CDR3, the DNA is TGTGCCAGCAGTTTTGGTGTCGTAGTGAGTCAGTACTTC. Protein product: CASSFGVVVSQYF.

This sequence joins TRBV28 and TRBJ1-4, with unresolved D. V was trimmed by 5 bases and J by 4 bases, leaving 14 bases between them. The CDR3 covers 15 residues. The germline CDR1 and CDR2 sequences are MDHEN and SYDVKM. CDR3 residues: CASSLRKAVNEKLFF. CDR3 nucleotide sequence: TGTGCCAGCAGTCTCCGGAAAGCAGTTAATGAAAAACTGTTTTTT.

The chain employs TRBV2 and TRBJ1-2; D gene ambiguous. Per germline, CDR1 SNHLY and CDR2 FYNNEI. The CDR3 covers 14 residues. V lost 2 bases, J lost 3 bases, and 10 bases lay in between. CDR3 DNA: TGTGCCAGCAGTGAAACGGTTGTGGACTATGGCTACACCTTC. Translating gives CASSETVVDYGYTF.

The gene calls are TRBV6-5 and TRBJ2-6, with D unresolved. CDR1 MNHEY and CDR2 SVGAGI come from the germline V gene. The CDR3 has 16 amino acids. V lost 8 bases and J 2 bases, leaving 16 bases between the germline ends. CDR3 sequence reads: CASQSVTEAGANVLTF. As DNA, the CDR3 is TGTGCCAGCCAATCCGTAACAGAAGCTGGGGCCAACGTCCTGACTTTC.

The CDR3 sequence is CASSQSRLAGGPPREQYF. The CDR3 nucleotides are TGTGCCAGCAGCCAATCGCGACTAGCGGGAGGCCCACCGAGGGAGCAGTACTTC. The rearrangement links TRBV3-1 to TRBJ2-5; 13 positions agree with TRBD2. V was pared by 2 bases and J by 11 bases, with 17 bases of the junction left unmatched. This CDR3 has 18 residues. Germline V CDR1 and CDR2: LGHDT, YNNKEL (reference sequence).

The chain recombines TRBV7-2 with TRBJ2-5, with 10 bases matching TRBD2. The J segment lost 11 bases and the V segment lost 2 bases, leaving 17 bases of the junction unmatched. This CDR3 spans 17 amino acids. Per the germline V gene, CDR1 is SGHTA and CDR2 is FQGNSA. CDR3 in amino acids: CASSLMVVAGGPNEQYF. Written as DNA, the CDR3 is TGTGCCAGCAGCTTAATGGTAGTAGCGGGAGGCCCCAATGAGCAGTACTTC.

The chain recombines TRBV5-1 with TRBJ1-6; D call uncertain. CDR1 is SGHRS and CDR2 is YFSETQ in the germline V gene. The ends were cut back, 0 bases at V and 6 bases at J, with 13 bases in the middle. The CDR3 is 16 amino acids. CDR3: CASSLGVRLINSPLHF. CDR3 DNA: TGCGCCAGCAGCTTGGGGGTGCGGCTGATTAATTCACCCCTCCACTTT. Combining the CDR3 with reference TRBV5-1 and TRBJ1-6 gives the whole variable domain KAGVTQTPRYLIKTRGQQVTLSCSPISGHRSVSWYQQTPGQGLQFLFEYFSETQRNKGNFPGRFSGRQFSNSRSEMNVSTLELGDSALYLCASSLGVRLINSPLHFGNGTRLTVT.

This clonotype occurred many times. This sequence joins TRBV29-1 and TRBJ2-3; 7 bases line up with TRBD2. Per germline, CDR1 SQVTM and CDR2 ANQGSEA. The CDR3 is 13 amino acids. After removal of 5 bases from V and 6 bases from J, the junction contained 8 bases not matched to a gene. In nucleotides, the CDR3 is TGCAGCGTTAAAGCGGGAAACGGGGATACGCAGTATTTT. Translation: CSVKAGNGDTQYF.

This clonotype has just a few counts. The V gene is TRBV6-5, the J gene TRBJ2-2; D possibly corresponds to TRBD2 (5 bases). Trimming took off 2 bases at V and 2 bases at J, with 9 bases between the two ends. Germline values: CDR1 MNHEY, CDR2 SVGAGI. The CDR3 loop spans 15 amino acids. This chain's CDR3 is CASSYLAGNTGELFF. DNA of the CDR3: TGTGCCAGCAGTTACCTGGCGGGTAACACCGGGGAGCTGTTTTTT.

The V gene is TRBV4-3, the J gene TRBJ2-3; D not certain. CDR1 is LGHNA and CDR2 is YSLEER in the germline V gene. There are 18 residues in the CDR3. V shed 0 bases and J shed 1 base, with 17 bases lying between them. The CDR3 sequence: CASSQDSWPTPRTDTQYF. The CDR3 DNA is TGCGCCAGCAGCCAAGACTCTTGGCCTACCCCGCGCACAGATACGCAGTATTTT.

The CDR3 protein is CASSVEGGYIQYF. The DNA for the CDR3 is TGTGCCAGCAGCGTAGAGGGGGGGTACATTCAGTACTTC. V gene TRBV9 combines with J gene TRBJ2-4; perhaps TRBD2 as D (7 bases). V lost 0 bases, J lost 8 bases, and 9 bases lay in between. Germline V gene sequence: CDR1 SGDLS, CDR2 YYNGEE. This CDR3 spans 13 amino acids.

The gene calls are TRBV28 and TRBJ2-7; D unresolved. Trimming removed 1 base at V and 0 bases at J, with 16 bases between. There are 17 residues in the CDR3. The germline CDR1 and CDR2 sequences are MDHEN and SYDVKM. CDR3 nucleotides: TGTGCCAGCAGTTTATTCCCGTCGGCAACCAGCTCCTACGAGCAGTACTTC. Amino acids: CASSLFPSATSSYEQYF.

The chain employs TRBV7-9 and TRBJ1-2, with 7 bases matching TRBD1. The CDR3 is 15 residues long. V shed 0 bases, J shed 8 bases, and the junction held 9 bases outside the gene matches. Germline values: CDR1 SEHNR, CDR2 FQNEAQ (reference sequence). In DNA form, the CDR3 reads TGTGCCAGCAGCTTAGCCGCAGGGGGAATGAGGGGCTACACCTTC. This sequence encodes CASSLAAGGMRGYTF. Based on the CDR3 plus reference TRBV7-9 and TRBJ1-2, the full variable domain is DTGVSQNPRHKITKRGQNVTFRCDPISEHNRLYWYRQTLGQGPEFLTYFQNEAQLEKSRLLSDRFSAERPKGSFSTLEIQRTEQGDSAMYLCASSLAAGGMRGYTFGSGTRLTVV.

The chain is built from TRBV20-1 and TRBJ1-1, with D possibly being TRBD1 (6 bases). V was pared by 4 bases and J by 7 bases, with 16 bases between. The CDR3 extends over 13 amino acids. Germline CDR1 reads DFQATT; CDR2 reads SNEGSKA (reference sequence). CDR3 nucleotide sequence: TGCAGTGCTAAAGGGGGGGCGTGGGGTGAAGCTTTCTTT. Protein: CSAKGGAWGEAFF.

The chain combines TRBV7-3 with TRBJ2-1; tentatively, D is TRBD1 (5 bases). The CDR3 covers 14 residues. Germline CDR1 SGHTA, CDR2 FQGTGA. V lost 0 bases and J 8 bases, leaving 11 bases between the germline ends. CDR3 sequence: CASSLTTGTHEQFF. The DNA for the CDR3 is TGTGCCAGCAGCTTAACAACAGGTACCCATGAGCAGTTCTTC.

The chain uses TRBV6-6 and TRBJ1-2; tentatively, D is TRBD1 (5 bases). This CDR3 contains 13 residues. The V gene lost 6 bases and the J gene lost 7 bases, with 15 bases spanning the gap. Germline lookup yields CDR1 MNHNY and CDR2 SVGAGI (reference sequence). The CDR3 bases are TGTGCCAGCAGACACGATTCTACAGGTGGCTACACCTTC. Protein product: CASRHDSTGGYTF.

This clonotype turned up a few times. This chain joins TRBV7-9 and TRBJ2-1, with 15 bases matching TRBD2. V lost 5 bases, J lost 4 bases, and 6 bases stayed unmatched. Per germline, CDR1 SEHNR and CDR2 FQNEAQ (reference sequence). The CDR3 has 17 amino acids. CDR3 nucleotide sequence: TGTGCCAGCAGCCCAAGGGGGACTAGCGGGGGGTACAATGAGCAGTTCTTC. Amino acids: CASSPRGTSGGYNEQFF.

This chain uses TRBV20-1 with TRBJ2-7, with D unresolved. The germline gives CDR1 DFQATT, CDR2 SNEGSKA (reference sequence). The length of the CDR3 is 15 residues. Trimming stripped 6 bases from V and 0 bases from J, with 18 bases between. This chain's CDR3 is CSAKLQPGRSYEQYF. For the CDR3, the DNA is TGCAGTGCAAAACTACAGCCGGGTCGCTCCTACGAGCAGTACTTC.

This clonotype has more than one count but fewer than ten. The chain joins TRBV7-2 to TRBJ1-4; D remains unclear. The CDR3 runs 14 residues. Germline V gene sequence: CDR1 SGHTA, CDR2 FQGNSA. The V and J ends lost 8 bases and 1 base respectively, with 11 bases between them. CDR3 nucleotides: TGTGCCAGCGCGGGAGGTCAAACTAATGAAAAACTGTTTTTT. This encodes CASAGGQTNEKLFF.

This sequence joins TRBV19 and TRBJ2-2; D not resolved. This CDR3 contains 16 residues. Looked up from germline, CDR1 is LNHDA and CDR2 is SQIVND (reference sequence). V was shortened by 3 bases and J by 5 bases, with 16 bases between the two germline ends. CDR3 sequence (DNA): TGTGCCAGTAGTATGGGTAGAGGAAGGAATACCGGGGAGCTGTTTTTT. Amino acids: CASSMGRGRNTGELFF. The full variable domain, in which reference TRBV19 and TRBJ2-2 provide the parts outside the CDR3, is DGGITQSPKYLFRKEGQNVTLSCEQNLNHDAMYWYRQDPGQGLRLIYYSQIVNDFQKGDIAEGYSVSREKKESFPLTVTSAQKNPTAFYLCASSMGRGRNTGELFFGEGSRLTVL.

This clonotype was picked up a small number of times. Written as DNA, the CDR3 is TGTGCCAGCAGCTTAGGGCTAGCGGGAGTGCGGCAGTACTTC. Protein: CASSLGLAGVRQYF. This chain uses TRBV11-2 with TRBJ2-4; TRBD2 agrees at 10 bases. The CDR3 totals 14 residues. Germline CDR1 reads SGHAT; CDR2 reads FQNNGV. The V and J ends lost 1 base and 13 bases, in that order; junction bases with no gene match: 7.

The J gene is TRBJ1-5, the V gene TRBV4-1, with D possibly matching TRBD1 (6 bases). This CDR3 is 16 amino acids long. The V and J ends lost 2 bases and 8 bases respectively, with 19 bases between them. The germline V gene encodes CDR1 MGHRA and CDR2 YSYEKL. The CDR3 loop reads CASSQTLLGGLEPQHF. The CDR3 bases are TGCGCCAGCAGCCAAACCTTACTAGGGGGGCTTGAGCCCCAGCATTTT.

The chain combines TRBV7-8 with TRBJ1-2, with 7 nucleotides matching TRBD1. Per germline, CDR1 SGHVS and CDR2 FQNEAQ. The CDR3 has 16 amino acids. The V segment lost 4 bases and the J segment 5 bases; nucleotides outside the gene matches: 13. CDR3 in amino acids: CASSSPRTGLLYGYTF. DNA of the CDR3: TGTGCCAGCAGCTCCCCCCGGACAGGCCTCCTATATGGCTACACCTTC.

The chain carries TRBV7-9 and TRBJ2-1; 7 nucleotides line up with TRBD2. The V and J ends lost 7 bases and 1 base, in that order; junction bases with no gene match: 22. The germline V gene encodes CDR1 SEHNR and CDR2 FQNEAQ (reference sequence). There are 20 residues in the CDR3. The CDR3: CASTGLFGLAVRGSYNEQFF. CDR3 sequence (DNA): TGTGCCAGCACCGGACTTTTTGGGCTAGCGGTAAGAGGTTCCTACAATGAGCAGTTCTTC. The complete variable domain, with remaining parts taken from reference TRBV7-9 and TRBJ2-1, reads DTGVSQNPRHKITKRGQNVTFRCDPISEHNRLYWYRQTLGQGPEFLTYFQNEAQLEKSRLLSDRFSAERPKGSFSTLEIQRTEQGDSAMYLCASTGLFGLAVRGSYNEQFFGPGTRLTVL.